These T cell receptor beta chains were read from a single sample in a study of blood T cell repertoires in COVID-19. Sequencing used immunoSEQ multiplex PCR; TCRdb keeps in-frame clones, though not all of them. The sample shows 75,000 to 95,000 clones, roughly 90% of them seen only once. The sample taken for sequencing was peripheral blood. These receptors all come from a human donor in a cohort sampled during active COVID-19. Each CDR3 is given with its conserved first and last residue. A D gene is named only where the DNA matches it firmly. Clone size appears in some rows only: once, few, many, or a class for an expanded clone.

-	-	TRBV3-1/TRBV3-2	12	TRBJ2-7	CASSQSSYEQYF	TGTGCCAGCAGCCAGAGCTCCTACGAGCAGTACTTC
-	-	TRBV7-2	15	TRBJ2-3	CASSLGRQYTDTQYF	TGTGCCAGCAGCTTAGGGAGACAGTACACAGATACGCAGTATTTT
-	TRBD1	TRBV4-2	16	TRBJ1-6	CASSQDGQGGNSPLHF	TGTGCCAGCAGCCAAGATGGACAGGGTGGGAATTCACCCCTCCACTTT
-	TRBD2	TRBV27	15	TRBJ2-1	CASSLTSGGTGEQFF	TGTGCCAGCAGTTTGACTAGCGGGGGGACCGGTGAGCAGTTCTTC
-	-	TRBV24-1	14	TRBJ2-2	CASKTAFNTGELFF	TGTGCCTCCAAGACAGCTTTTAACACCGGGGAGCTGTTTTTT
-	TRBD1	TRBV2	16	TRBJ2-3	CASRRRTGGGTDTQYF	TGTGCCAGCAGGAGAAGGACAGGGGGCGGCACAGATACGCAGTATTTT
-	-	TRBV5-1	12	TRBJ2-1	CASSESYNEQFF	TGCGCCAGCAGCGAGAGTTACAATGAGCAGTTCTTC
-	-	TRBV4-3	15	TRBJ2-2	CASSHLGHPAGELFF	TGCGCCAGCAGCCATCTAGGACATCCAGCCGGGGAGCTGTTTTTT
-	-	TRBV19	15	TRBJ2-3	CASKIGQLETDTQYF	TGTGCCAGTAAAATAGGACAGTTGGAAACAGATACGCAGTATTTT
-	-	TRBV9	17	TRBJ2-5	CASSVGDDLYTKETQYF	TGTGCCAGCAGCGTAGGTGACGACCTTTACACTAAAGAGACCCAGTACTTC
-	TRBD2	TRBV4-3	19	TRBJ2-2	CASSQDHLAGLANTGELFF	TGCGCCAGCAGCCAAGATCATCTAGCGGGATTGGCGAACACCGGGGAGCTGTTTTTT
-	TRBD2	TRBV4-1	16	TRBJ2-1	CASSRDLAGADNEQFF	TGCGCCAGCAGCCGAGATCTAGCGGGAGCAGACAATGAGCAGTTCTTC
-	TRBD2	TRBV28	16	TRBJ2-7	CATLTTSARRSYEQYF	TGTGCCACCCTCACCACTAGCGCAAGGCGCTCCTACGAGCAGTACTTC
-	TRBD2	TRBV5-1	16	TRBJ2-1	CASSPGWSGDYNEQFF	TGCGCCAGCAGCCCAGGGTGGAGCGGGGACTACAATGAGCAGTTCTTC
-	TRBD1	TRBV5-1	15	TRBJ2-5	CASSSTGGLQETQYF	TGCGCCAGCAGCTCGACAGGGGGACTACAAGAGACCCAGTACTTC
-	TRBD2	TRBV7-2	15	TRBJ2-3	CASSSPGLAGDTQYF	TGTGCCAGCAGCTCACCGGGACTAGCGGGGGATACGCAGTATTTT
-	TRBD2	TRBV2	15	TRBJ2-2	CASNPSRTSTGELFF	TGTGCCAGCAATCCCTCAAGGACTAGCACCGGGGAGCTGTTTTTT
-	-	TRBV6-5	15	TRBJ1-4	CASRHQVATNEKLFF	TGTGCCAGCAGACACCAAGTTGCAACTAATGAAAAACTGTTTTTT
-	-	TRBV10-3	13	TRBJ1-2	CAISDRSSYGYTF	TGTGCCATCAGTGACAGGTCCAGCTATGGCTACACCTTC
-	-	TRBV2	12	TRBJ1-2	CASQGGAAGYTF	TGTGCCAGCCAAGGGGGGGCAGCTGGCTACACCTTC
-	TRBD2	TRBV19	13	TRBJ2-1	CASSIPSGVQQFF	TGTGCCAGTAGTATACCTAGCGGGGTACAGCAGTTCTTC
-	-	TRBV7-2	20	TRBJ2-7	CASSLANTINPNRGGYEQYF	TGTGCCAGCAGCTTAGCCAACACGATCAACCCCAACAGGGGGGGGTACGAGCAGTACTTC
-	-	TRBV9	14	TRBJ2-7	CASSTGAGSYEQYF	TGTGCCAGCAGCACCGGCGCAGGATCCTACGAGCAGTACTTC
-	-	TRBV27	13	TRBJ2-2	CASTPQGTGELFF	TGTGCCAGCACCCCGCAGGGGACCGGGGAGCTGTTTTTT
-	-	TRBV18	14	TRBJ1-4	CASSPDSHNEKLFF	TGTGCCAGCTCACCGGACAGCCATAATGAAAAACTGTTTTTT
-	TRBD1	TRBV19	17	TRBJ2-3	CASSTTGTGLWTDTQYF	TGTGCCAGTAGTACAACCGGGACAGGGTTGTGGACAGATACGCAGTATTTT
-	-	TRBV4-3	17	TRBJ1-3	CASSQDLLGGAGNTIYF	TGCGCCAGCAGCCAAGACCTCTTGGGGGGAGCGGGAAACACCATATATTTT
few	-	TRBV6-2/TRBV6-3	15	TRBJ1-2	CASSPVGPSRFGYTF	TGTGCCAGCAGCCCAGTGGGGCCGAGTAGGTTTGGCTACACCTTC
-	TRBD1	TRBV5-6	14	TRBJ2-7	CASSLVPTGVEQYF	TGTGCCAGCAGCTTGGTTCCGACAGGGGTCGAGCAGTACTTC
-	TRBD1	TRBV4-3	14	TRBJ1-1	CASSQKGQGREAFF	TGCGCCAGCAGCCAGAAAGGACAGGGGCGCGAAGCTTTCTTT
-	TRBD2	TRBV28	17	TRBJ2-7	CASSPRTSETRPYEQYF	TGTGCCAGCAGTCCCAGGACTAGCGAAACTCGCCCCTACGAGCAGTACTTC
-	TRBD2	TRBV28	17	TRBJ2-1	CASTRGLAGGRYNEQFF	TGTGCCAGCACCAGAGGACTAGCGGGAGGACGATACAATGAGCAGTTCTTC
-	TRBD2	TRBV7-9	14	TRBJ2-2	CAKSGGANTGELFF	TGTGCCAAAAGCGGGGGGGCGAACACCGGGGAGCTGTTTTTT
-	-	TRBV6-2/TRBV6-3	12	TRBJ1-2	CASSNNNYGYTF	TGTGCCAGCAGCAACAATAACTATGGCTACACCTTC
-	TRBD2	TRBV18	12	TRBJ2-1	CASSPGGTEQFF	TGTGCCAGCTCCCCGGGGGGGACAGAGCAGTTCTTC
-	-	TRBV5-8	13	TRBJ1-1	CASSLVYLNEAFF	TGTGCCAGCAGCTTGGTCTACCTAAATGAAGCTTTCTTT
-	-	TRBV6-5	15	TRBJ1-1	CASSYSRRVNTEAFF	TGTGCCAGCAGTTACTCACGACGGGTGAACACTGAAGCTTTCTTT
-	TRBD1	TRBV3-1/TRBV3-2	17	TRBJ1-3	CASSHPPTGVSGNTIYF	TGTGCCAGCAGCCACCCCCCGACAGGGGTCTCTGGAAACACCATATATTTT
-	-	TRBV18	11	TRBJ2-7	CASSPNYEQYF	TGTGCCAGCTCCCCCAACTACGAGCAGTACTTC
-	TRBD1	TRBV4-1	16	TRBJ1-5	CASSQGGQGVDQPQHF	TGCGCCAGCAGCCAAGGGGGACAGGGCGTGGACCAGCCCCAGCATTTT
few	-	TRBV6-1	16	TRBJ2-7	CASSEAVPPGWDEQYF	TGTGCCAGCAGTGAAGCGGTTCCACCAGGGTGGGACGAGCAGTACTTC
-	TRBD2	TRBV7-8	12	TRBJ2-3	CASSLGGGAQYF	TGTGCCAGCAGCTTAGGCGGGGGGGCGCAGTATTTT